The clone carrying this T cell receptor (beta chain) occurred once. As yet, its antigen is unknown. The data belong to a study of a mutant IDH1 vaccine in newly diagnosed glioma. General study findings and limits: Changes in the top peripheral T cell clonotypes seemingly had no bearing on pseudoprogression.

Clones were read by immunoSEQ multiplex PCR, and TCRdb kept only the in-frame ones, dropping some. The sample shows some 52,000 clones, 91% of them seen only once. The time point: week 11, during vaccination. The content of each vaccine dose was 300 ug of mutant IDH1 20-mer peptide, and topical imiquimod accompanied it. Tumors from donors were new WHO grade 3 or 4 IDH1-mutant astrocytomas with ATRX loss. Sequencing was performed on PBMCs, taken from a glioma patient whose treatment included an IDH1 peptide vaccine. The source of this sequence is a man aged 50-59 years with glioma.

The CDR3 region has the DNA TGCGCCAGCAGCCAAGGACAGTCCAGGGGCTACGAGCAGTACTTC. Translating gives CASSQGQSRGYEQYF. The genes are TRBV4-1 and TRBJ2-7; a weak D match, TRBD1 (6 bases). V was shortened by 1 base and J by 3 bases, with 13 bases between the two germline ends. Per the germline V gene, CDR1 is MGHRA and CDR2 is YSYEKL. The CDR3 totals 15 residues.